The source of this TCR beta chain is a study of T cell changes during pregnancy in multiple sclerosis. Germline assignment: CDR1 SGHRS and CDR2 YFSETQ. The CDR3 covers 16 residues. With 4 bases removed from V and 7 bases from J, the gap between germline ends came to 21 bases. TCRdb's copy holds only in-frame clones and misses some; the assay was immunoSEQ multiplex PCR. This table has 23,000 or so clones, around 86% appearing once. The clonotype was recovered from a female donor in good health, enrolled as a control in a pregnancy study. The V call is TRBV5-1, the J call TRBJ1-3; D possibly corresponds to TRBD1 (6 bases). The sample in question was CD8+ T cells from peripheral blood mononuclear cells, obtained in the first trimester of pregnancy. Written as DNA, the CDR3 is TGCGCCAGCAGCCCGAAGGGGGGGGAAGTTTGGAACACCATATATTTT. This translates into CASSPKGGEVWNTIYF.